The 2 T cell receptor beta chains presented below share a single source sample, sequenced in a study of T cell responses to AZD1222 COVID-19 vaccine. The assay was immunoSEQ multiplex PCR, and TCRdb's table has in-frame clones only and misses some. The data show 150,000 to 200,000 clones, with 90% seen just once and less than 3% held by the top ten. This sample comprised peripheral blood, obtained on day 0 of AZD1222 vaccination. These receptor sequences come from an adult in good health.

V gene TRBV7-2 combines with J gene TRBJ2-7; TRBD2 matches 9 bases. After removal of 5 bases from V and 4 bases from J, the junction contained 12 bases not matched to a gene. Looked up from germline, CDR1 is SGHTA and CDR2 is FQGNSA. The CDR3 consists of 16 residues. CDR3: CASSPSRIAGVYEQYF. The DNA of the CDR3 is TGTGCCAGCAGCCCCTCGAGAATAGCGGGGGTGTACGAGCAGTACTTC. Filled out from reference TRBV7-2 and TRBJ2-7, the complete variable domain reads GAGVSQSPSNKVTEKGKDVELRCDPISGHTALYWYRQSLGQGLEFLIYFQGNSAPDKSGLPSDRFSAERTGGSVSTLTIQRTQQEDSAVYLCASSPSRIAGVYEQYFGPGTRLTVT.

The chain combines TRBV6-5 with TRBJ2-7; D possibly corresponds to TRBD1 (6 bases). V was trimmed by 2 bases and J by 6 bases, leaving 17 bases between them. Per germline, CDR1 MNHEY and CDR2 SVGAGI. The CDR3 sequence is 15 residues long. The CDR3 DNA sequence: TGTGCCAGCAGTTACGCCGTAGGGACAACCGCCGAGCAGTACTTC. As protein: CASSYAVGTTAEQYF.